Listed below are T cell receptor beta chains from one sample, sequenced in a study of cytomegalovirus exposure and HLA in healthy donors. Sequenced by immunoSEQ multiplex PCR; TCRdb stores in-frame clones only, minus some. The repertoire holds 90,000 to 120,000 clones, with around 10% as singletons. The sequenced material came from PBMCs. These receptors were obtained from a man aged 35 to 55 in good health and CMV-seropositive. Both conserved end residues are part of each CDR3.

v_gene: TRBV5-6; CDR3aa: CASTKGGNLRDNEQFF
v_gene: TRBV19; CDR3aa: CASALGTRRWEQYF
v_gene: TRBV6-5; CDR3aa: CASSLTGSPYNEQFF
v_gene: TRBV7-9; CDR3aa: CASSLGLAGGTSYEQYF
v_gene: TRBV5-1; CDR3aa: CASSPEAGDIGEKLFF
v_gene: TRBV9; CDR3aa: CASSGSGVVAPWDEQFF
v_gene: TRBV29-1; CDR3aa: CSSGESVTGELFF
v_gene: TRBV27; CDR3aa: CASRQGVYEQYF
v_gene: TRBV13; CDR3aa: CASSLGGGEGPQHF
v_gene: TRBV7-8; CDR3aa: CASSRPRDRSGLADYNEQFF
v_gene: TRBV9; CDR3aa: CASSAGLAGGNEQFF
v_gene: TRBV5-1; CDR3aa: CASSLDGRGLGANVLTF
v_gene: TRBV7-2; CDR3aa: CASSLAAGQYNEQFF
v_gene: TRBV7-8; CDR3aa: CASIPLGGGELFF
v_gene: TRBV6-1; CDR3aa: CASSGPGQGRGYTF
v_gene: TRBV19; CDR3aa: CASSRDSHNEQFF
v_gene: TRBV11-2; CDR3aa: CASSWTSGNGVADTQYF
v_gene: TRBV16; CDR3aa: CASSQSGETQYF
v_gene: TRBV7-9; CDR3aa: CASSPQGSGANVLTF
v_gene: TRBV27; CDR3aa: CASSPLSVRSSTEQYF
v_gene: TRBV6-7; CDR3aa: CASSGTGFRDTQYF
v_gene: TRBV4-2; CDR3aa: CASSQDQGYTEAFF
v_gene: TRBV29-1; CDR3aa: CSVASRGQPQHF
v_gene: TRBV23-1; CDR3aa: CASSAGRAKNIQYF
v_gene: TRBV9; CDR3aa: CASSVGQSAGAEAFF
v_gene: TRBV25-1; CDR3aa: CASRKGQQNSPLHF
v_gene: TRBV2; CDR3aa: CASRKQGADTQYF
v_gene: TRBV18; CDR3aa: CASSHQPTSGRDYEQYF
v_gene: TRBV6-5; CDR3aa: CASSTGVENTGELFF
v_gene: TRBV27; CDR3aa: CASSASSLETQYF
v_gene: TRBV30; CDR3aa: CAWSVAQSPQHF
v_gene: TRBV14; CDR3aa: CASSQAIGATNEQFF
v_gene: TRBV19; CDR3aa: CASSLRSGGQETQYF
v_gene: TRBV28; CDR3aa: CASRTTGSGNTIYF
v_gene: TRBV6-6; CDR3aa: CASSIQGSYEQYF
v_gene: TRBV7-2; CDR3aa: CASSLGTVNYGYTF
v_gene: TRBV10-2; CDR3aa: CASSGPGGSYTGELFF
v_gene: TRBV9; CDR3aa: CASSIQISGTSGRFPGELFF
v_gene: TRBV4-1; CDR3aa: CASSRPASGTYEQYF
v_gene: TRBV5-1; CDR3aa: CASSSAPGQGHPGAEAFF
v_gene: TRBV29-1; CDR3aa: CSARGSYNEKLFF
v_gene: TRBV5-4; CDR3aa: CASSFSGEEAFF
v_gene: TRBV7-7; CDR3aa: CASSPAAGGYEQYF
v_gene: TRBV15; CDR3aa: CATSRDRVGQSEQYF
v_gene: TRBV25-1; CDR3aa: CASTQGGLSYEQYF
v_gene: TRBV6-6; CDR3aa: CASSYFSDGPGGKLFF
v_gene: TRBV6-5; CDR3aa: CASKEGGDPYNEQFF
v_gene: TRBV28; CDR3aa: CASSPTGGGAYEQYF
v_gene: TRBV21-1; CDR3aa: CASSHRDSYEQYF